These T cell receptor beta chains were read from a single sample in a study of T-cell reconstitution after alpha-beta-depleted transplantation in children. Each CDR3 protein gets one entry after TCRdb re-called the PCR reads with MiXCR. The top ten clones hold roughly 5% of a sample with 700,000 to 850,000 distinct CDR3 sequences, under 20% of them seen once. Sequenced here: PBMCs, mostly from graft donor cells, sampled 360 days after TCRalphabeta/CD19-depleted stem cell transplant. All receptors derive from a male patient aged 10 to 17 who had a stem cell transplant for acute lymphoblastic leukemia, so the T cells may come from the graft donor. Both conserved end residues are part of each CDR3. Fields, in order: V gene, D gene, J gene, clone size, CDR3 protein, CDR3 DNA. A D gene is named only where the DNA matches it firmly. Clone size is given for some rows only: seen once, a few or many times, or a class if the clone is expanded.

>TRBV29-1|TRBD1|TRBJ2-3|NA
CSVGTGTASLATDTQYF
TGCAGCGTGGGGACCGGGACAGCGAGTCTAGCAACAGATACGCAGTATTTT
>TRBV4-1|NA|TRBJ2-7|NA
CASSQVTGFRSEQYF
TGCGCCAGCAGCCAAGTAACGGGGTTCCGGAGCGAGCAGTACTTC
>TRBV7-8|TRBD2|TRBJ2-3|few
CASSLARAGVRTDTQYF
TGTGCCAGCAGCTTAGCGCGAGCGGGAGTGCGCACAGATACGCAGTATTTT
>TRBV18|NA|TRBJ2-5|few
CASSPSIRDAEETQYF
TGTGCCAGCTCACCATCGATTAGGGACGCAGAAGAGACCCAGTACTTC
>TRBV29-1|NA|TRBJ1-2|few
CSVETARVNYGYTF
TGCAGCGTTGAAACGGCCAGGGTAAACTATGGCTACACCTTC
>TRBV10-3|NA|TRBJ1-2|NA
CAISESWPPGYGYTF
TGTGCCATCAGTGAGTCGTGGCCGCCGGGGTATGGCTACACCTTC
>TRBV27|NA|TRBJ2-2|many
CASKDKGVTGELFF
TGTGCCAGCAAAGATAAGGGAGTCACCGGGGAGCTGTTTTTT
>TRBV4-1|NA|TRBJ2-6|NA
CASSQGALSGANVLTF
TGCGCCAGCAGCCAAGGCGCTCTCTCTGGGGCCAACGTCCTGACTTTC
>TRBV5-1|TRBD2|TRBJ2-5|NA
CASSLAASGRGRETQYF
TGCGCCAGCAGCTTGGCCGCTAGCGGGAGAGGTAGGGAGACCCAGTACTTC
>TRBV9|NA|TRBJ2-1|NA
CASSFHSGEQFF
TGTGCCAGCAGCTTCCATAGCGGAGAGCAGTTCTTC
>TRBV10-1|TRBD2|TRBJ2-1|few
CASSGGLANEQFF
TGCGCCAGCAGTGGGGGACTAGCAAATGAGCAGTTCTTC